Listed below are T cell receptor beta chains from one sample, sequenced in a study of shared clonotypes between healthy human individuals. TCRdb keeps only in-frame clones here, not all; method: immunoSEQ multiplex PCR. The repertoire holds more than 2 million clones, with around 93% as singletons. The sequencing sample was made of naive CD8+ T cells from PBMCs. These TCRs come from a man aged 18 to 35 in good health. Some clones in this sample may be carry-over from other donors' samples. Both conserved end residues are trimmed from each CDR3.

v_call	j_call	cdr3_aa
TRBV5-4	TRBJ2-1	ASSLGPQEQF
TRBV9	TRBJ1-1	ASSVSPRGKNTEAF
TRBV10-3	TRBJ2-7	AISPGHLGQY
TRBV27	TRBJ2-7	ASSFQGPDYEQY
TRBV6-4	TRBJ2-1	ASAAGLAGYNEQF
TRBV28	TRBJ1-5	ASHPAGQPQH
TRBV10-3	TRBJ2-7	AISVGSYEQY
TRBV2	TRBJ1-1	ASSDDRSNTEAF
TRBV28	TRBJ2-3	ASSLLADVSAITDTQY
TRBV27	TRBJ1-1	ASSTKSGGNTEAF
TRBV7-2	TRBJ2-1	ASSLRRDRGLNEQF
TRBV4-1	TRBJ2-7	ASSQVTAQIYEQY
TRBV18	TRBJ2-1	ASSPEINEQF
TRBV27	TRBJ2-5	ASSFRGGVETQY
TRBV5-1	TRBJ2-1	ASSPGLAADNEQF
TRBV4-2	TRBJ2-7	ASSQGEGGAGVYEQY
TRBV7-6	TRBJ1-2	ASSSLDDGYT
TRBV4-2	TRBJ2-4	ASSPILGGSKNIQY
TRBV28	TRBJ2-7	ASSLPRVVGQGEYEQY
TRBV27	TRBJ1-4	ASSLLRGDEKLF
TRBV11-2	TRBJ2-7	ASSVGLAGYEQY
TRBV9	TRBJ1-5	ASSARGSNQPQH
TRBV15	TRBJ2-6	ATNGRASGANVLT
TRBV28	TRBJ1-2	ASSFLQGYGYT
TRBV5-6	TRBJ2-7	ASSGGPGLANEQY
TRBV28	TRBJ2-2	ASSRRQGANTGELF
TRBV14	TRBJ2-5	ASSQDSGWRETQY
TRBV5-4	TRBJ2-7	ASSLIGGGESDEQY
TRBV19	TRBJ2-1	ASSEREWLLNEQF
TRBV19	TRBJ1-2	ASRTGGGDYGYT
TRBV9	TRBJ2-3	ASSVPRTGGGADTQY
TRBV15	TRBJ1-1	ATSRGDTEAF
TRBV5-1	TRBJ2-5	ASSPGRLLQETQY
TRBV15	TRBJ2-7	ATSRVPHRAPYEQY
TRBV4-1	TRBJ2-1	ASSQGRVIGNEQF
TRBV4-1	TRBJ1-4	ASSQEEYKASNEKLF
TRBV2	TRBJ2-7	ASSQTSGRADEQY
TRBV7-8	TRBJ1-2	ASSPVSQGNYGYT
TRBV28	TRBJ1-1	ASSETGVYTEAF
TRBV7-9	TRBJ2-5	ASSPTGPVAQY
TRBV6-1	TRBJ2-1	ASPQYNEQF
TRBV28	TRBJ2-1	ASSLSGRASYNEQF
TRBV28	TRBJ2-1	ASSPKGVRKSSYNEQF
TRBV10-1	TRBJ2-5	ASSEAGEDETQY
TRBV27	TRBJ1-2	ASSLFGGGAGSHGYT
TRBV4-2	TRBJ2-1	ASSQDMGGGGEQF